This TCR beta chain was sequenced in a study of cytomegalovirus exposure and HLA in healthy donors. Study conclusions and caveats: It was found in a later analysis that first-cohort TCR clusters tended to co-occur in the 120 validation repertoires. For most TCR sequences rarity was the rule, although some public TCRs occurred in many donors. Among TCR beta chains, those listed as cytomegalovirus-associated numbered more than 150. Reports credit the classifier with highly specific, highly sensitive diagnosis of cytomegalovirus status.

Germline CDR1 and CDR2: MNHNS and SASEGT. The CDR3 has 12 amino acids. V lost 11 bases, J lost 10 bases, and 20 bases lay in between. Concerning this clone itself: Its antigen is undetermined.

TCRdb's copy holds only in-frame clones and misses some; the assay was immunoSEQ multiplex PCR. This sample carries approximately 170,000 clones, 85% of them seen once, and the ten largest clones take around 2.4%. The TCR was taken from a man aged 30 to 39 in good health and CMV-seropositive. The chain is built from TRBV6-1 and TRBJ1-1, with a possible D match to TRBD1 (6 bases). Sequencing input: PBMCs. CDR3 residues: CAVSLVGAGAFF. The CDR3 nucleotides are TGTGCCGTTAGCCTCGTGGGGGCAGGAGCTTTCTTT.